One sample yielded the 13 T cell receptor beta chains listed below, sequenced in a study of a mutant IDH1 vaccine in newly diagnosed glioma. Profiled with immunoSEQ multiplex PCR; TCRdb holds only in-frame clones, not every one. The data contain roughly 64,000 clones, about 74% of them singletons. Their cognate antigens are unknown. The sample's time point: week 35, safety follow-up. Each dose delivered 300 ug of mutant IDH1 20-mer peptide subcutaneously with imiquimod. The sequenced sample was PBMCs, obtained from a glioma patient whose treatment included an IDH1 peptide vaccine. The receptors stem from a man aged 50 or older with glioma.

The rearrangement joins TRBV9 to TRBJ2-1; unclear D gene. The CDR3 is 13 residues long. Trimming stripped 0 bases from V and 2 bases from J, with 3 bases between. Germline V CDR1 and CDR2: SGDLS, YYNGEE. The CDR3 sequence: CASSVETYNEQFF. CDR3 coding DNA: TGTGCCAGCAGCGTAGAAACCTACAATGAGCAGTTCTTC.

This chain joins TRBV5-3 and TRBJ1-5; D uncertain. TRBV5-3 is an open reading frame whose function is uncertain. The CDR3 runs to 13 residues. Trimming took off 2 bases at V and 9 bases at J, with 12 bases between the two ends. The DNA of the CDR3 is TGTGCCAGAAGCTTACTACGGAGGCGGCCCCAGCATTTT. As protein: CARSLLRRRPQHF.

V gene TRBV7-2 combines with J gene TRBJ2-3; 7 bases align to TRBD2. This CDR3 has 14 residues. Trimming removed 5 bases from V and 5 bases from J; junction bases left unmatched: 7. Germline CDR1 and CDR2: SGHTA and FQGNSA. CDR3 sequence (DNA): TGTGCCAGCAGCCGAGTCGGGGAGGGAGATACGCAGTATTTT. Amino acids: CASSRVGEGDTQYF.

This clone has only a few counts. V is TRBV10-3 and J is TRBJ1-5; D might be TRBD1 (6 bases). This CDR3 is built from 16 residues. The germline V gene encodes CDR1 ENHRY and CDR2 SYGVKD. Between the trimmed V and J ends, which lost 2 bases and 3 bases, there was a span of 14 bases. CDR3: CAISEARPGANQPQHF. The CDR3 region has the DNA TGTGCCATCAGTGAGGCCAGACCAGGGGCCAATCAGCCCCAGCATTTT.

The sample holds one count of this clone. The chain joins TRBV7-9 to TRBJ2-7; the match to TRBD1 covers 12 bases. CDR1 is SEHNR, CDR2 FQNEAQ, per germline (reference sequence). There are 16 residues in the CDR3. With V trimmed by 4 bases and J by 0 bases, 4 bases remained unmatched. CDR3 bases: TGTGCCAGCAGCTCCGGGACAGGGGGCGCCTCCTACGAGCAGTACTTC. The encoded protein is CASSSGTGGASYEQYF.

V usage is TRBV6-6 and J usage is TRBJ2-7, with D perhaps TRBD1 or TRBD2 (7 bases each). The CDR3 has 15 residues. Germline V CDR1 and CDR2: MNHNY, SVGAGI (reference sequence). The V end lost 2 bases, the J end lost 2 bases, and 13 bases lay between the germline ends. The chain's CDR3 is CASSYGRGGTYEQYF. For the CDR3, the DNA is TGTGCCAGCAGTTACGGCAGGGGGGGGACCTACGAGCAGTACTTC.

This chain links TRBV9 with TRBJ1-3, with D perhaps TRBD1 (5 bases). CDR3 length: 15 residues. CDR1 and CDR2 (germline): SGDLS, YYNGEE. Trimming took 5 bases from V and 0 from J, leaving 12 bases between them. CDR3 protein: CASRGGPPSGNTIYF. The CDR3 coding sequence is TGTGCCAGCAGGGGGGGACCGCCCTCTGGAAACACCATATATTTT.

The CDR3 DNA is TGTGCCAGCAGCGTCGAAGTGAGTGAGCAGTATTTT. It translates to CASSVEVSEQYF. This rearrangement joins TRBV7-2 to TRBJ2-3; D is unclear. V lost 5 bases, J lost 11 bases, and 14 bases lay in between. This CDR3 has 12 amino acids. CDR1 is SGHTA and CDR2 is FQGNSA in the germline V gene.

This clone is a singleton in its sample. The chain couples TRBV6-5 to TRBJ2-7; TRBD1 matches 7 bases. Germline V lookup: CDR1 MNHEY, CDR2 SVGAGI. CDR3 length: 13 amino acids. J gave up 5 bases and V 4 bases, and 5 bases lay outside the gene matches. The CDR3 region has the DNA TGTGCCAGCAGTTCGACAGGGATCCACGAGCAGTACTTC. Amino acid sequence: CASSSTGIHEQYF.

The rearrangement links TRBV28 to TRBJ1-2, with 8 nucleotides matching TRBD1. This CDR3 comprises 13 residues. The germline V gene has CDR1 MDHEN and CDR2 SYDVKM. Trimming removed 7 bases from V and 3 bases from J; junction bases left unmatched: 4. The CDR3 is CASKTGVDYGYTF. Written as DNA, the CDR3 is TGTGCCAGCAAGACAGGGGTGGACTATGGCTACACCTTC.

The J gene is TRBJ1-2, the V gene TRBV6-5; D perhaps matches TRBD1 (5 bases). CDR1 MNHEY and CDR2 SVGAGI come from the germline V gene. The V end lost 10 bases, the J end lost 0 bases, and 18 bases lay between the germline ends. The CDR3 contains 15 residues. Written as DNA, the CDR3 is TGTGCCACTCTTATCGGGGGTTCAGCTAACTATGGCTACACCTTC. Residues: CATLIGGSANYGYTF.

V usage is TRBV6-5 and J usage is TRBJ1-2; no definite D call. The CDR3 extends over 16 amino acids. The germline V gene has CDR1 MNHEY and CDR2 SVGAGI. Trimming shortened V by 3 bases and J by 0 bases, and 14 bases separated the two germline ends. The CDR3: CASSYSALGANYGYTF. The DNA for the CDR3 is TGTGCCAGCAGTTATTCAGCATTAGGAGCTAACTATGGCTACACCTTC.

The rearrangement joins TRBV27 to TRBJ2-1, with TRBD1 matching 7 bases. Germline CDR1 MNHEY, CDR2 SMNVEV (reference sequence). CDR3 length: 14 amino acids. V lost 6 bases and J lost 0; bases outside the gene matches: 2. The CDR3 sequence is CASRTGSSYNEQFF. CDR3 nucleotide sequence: TGTGCCAGCAGGACAGGGAGCTCCTACAATGAGCAGTTCTTC.